This paragraph reports one T cell receptor beta chain. No cognate antigen has been identified for it. These data are taken from a study of monozygotic twins with inflammatory bowel disease (dated by TCRdb to the late 2010s). At the level of the whole study: A total of 28 monozygotic twin pairs were included in the full study, comprising nine German pairs (four IBD-concordant, five IBD-discordant) and 19 IBD-discordant Danish pairs. Within discordant pairs, disease-associated traits were sought mainly by comparing IBD patients with their genetically identical healthy co-twins. Each individual had, on average, about 151 000 unique TCRalpha sequences and 181 000 unique TCRbeta sequences available for analysis. What the study reported, not specific to this receptor: Distinction between different T cell subtypes could not be achieved in the analysis. IBD patients had lower TCRbeta repertoire diversity, measured by the inverse Simpson index, than their healthy co-twins. The results gave no support for a single strong signal or clonotype linked to IBD. No difference in repertoire similarity was observed between concordant and discordant twins, possibly owing to limited statistical power. Differing immunosuppressive treatments among patients may have added background noise and inter-individual variability to the repertoires. Compared with healthy twins, IBD patients shared fewer clonotypes with other individuals, and the difference was most pronounced in patients with signs of disease activity.

From cysteine to phenylalanine, the CDR3 is 15 amino acids long. The DNA is unrecorded. The germline V gene sets CDR1 to MNHNS and CDR2 to SASEGT. A 2.5 ml peripheral blood sample was drawn into PAXgene tubes per donor and stored at -80°C. Without any T cell sorting, total RNA was extracted from whole blood using the PAXgene blood miRNA kit on an automated QIAcube. Peripheral blood from monozygotic twin pairs, either concordant or discordant for inflammatory bowel disease, underwent deep TCRalpha and TCRbeta repertoire profiling that used unique molecular barcoding. Smoking habits were recorded for all twin pairs, with individuals classified as current, former or never smokers. The library was generated by 5' RACE. The input for every TCR library was approximately 3,500 ng of total RNA. For each sample, cDNA synthesis with SMARTScribe reverse transcriptase was split into eight separate reactions. Unique molecular identifiers containing a 6-nucleotide sample barcode were introduced through template switching during cDNA synthesis. Two nested PCRs of roughly 16 and 10 cycles amplified the TCRalpha and TCRbeta cDNA, and bead purification followed each PCR. Before amplification, the cDNA was treated with uracil DNA-glycosylase and purified using the QIAquick PCR purification kit. The second PCR added Illumina TruSeq-compatible adapters along with sample-specific barcodes. TapeStation and Qubit were used to check library quality and concentration, and around 5.3 ng of each library was pooled. Sequencing of pooled libraries was carried out on an Illumina HiSeq2500 single-index Rapid Run using 2 x 100 bp reads and custom sequencing primers. Processing in the source paper ran as follows. MiGEC version 1.2.6 was used for UMI-based consensus assembly to correct PCR and sequencing errors. MiXCR version 2.1.1 was used to carry out V(D)J alignment, clonotype assembly and CDR3 extraction. Normalisation of gene usage, clonotype sharing and MAIT/NKT TCR abundance was achieved by analysing the top 1000, 10 000 and 20 000 clonotypes per sample. After downsampling to 27 000 UMIs, diversity was calculated as the inverse Simpson index using the vegan R package. Statistical testing used paired Mann-Whitney U tests on the discordant twin pairs and applied Benjamini-Hochberg correction for multiple testing. TCRdb reprocessed the reads and assigns one entry to each CDR3 protein sequence, leaving out DNA. TCRdb assigned the V and J calls; the authors' analysis was not used. The table for this sample shows some 450,000 distinct CDR3 sequences. Clones ranked in the top ten supply roughly 2.2% of the sample.

This TCR came from a human donor with ulcerative colitis or Crohn's disease, or a healthy co-twin of an affected twin (not recorded which). Source material: blood. This chain joins TRBV6-1 to TRBJ2-7; the D call from TCRdb, TRBD1, cannot be confirmed without DNA. This receptor carries the CDR3 CASSEDTAGVVEQYF.